Shown below are 18 T cell receptor beta chains from a single sample sequenced in a study of blood T cell repertoires in COVID-19. Profiled with immunoSEQ multiplex PCR; TCRdb holds only in-frame clones, not every one. The data hold 250,000 to 350,000 clones, with around 90% observed a single time. What was sequenced was PBMCs or T cells enriched from blood (not recorded which). The receptors stem from a young woman with acute COVID-19.

The chain joins TRBV7-3 to TRBJ2-1; the D gene is possibly TRBD1 (6 bases). Trimming removed 1 base from V and 7 bases from J, with 14 bases in between. This CDR3 comprises 15 residues. Germline CDR1 is SGHTA and CDR2 is FQGTGA. The CDR3 sequence: CASSLKQGTWNEQFF. The CDR3 DNA reads as TGTGCCAGCAGCTTAAAACAGGGTACCTGGAATGAGCAGTTCTTC.

The chain uses TRBV18 and TRBJ1-3, with TRBD1 as a possible D gene (6 bases). This CDR3 contains 16 residues. CDR1 is KGHSH and CDR2 is LQKENI in the germline V gene. V gave up 6 bases and J gave up 0 bases, with 15 bases separating them. The chain's CDR3 is CASSTAGAPSGNTIYF. Here the CDR3 DNA reads TGTGCCAGCTCTACGGCGGGGGCCCCCTCTGGAAACACCATATATTTT.

The V and J genes are TRBV9 and TRBJ2-2, with D maybe TRBD1 (6 bases). Trimming cost V 3 bases and J 4 bases, with 10 bases left between them. The CDR3 covers 14 residues. Germline-derived CDR1 and CDR2 are SGDLS and YYNGEE. In DNA, the CDR3 is TGTGCCAGCAGCGAGACAGGATTCACCGGGGAGCTGTTTTTT. The encoded protein is CASSETGFTGELFF.

The V call is TRBV18, the J call TRBJ1-2, with 8 bases matching TRBD1. The CDR3 loop spans 14 amino acids. Germline CDR1 reads KGHSH; CDR2 reads LQKENI. With V trimmed by 4 bases and J by 6 bases, 7 bases remained unmatched. The CDR3 loop reads CASSLQTTGDGYTF. CDR3 coding DNA: TGTGCCAGCTCACTCCAGACGACAGGGGATGGCTACACCTTC.

The rearrangement uses TRBV28 and TRBJ2-1, with TRBD2 matching 12 bases. J gave up 7 bases and V 6 bases, and 7 bases lay outside the gene matches. The CDR3 totals 15 residues. Germline loops: CDR1 MDHEN, CDR2 SYDVKM. DNA for the CDR3: TGTGCCAGCAGCCGACTAGCGGGAGAGAGGAATGAGCAGTTCTTC. Protein sequence: CASSRLAGERNEQFF.

In this sample, this clone turned up once. The rearrangement links TRBV28 to TRBJ1-1, with TRBD1 identical over 9 bases. V was pared by 6 bases and J by 1 base, with 3 bases of the junction left unmatched. The germline V gene has CDR1 MDHEN and CDR2 SYDVKM. CDR3 length equals 14 residues. As DNA, the CDR3 is TGTGCCAGCAGGAGGGACAGGGCGAACACTGAAGCTTTCTTT. Translated, it gives CASRRDRANTEAFF.

This sequence joins TRBV27 and TRBJ1-1, with no clear D. Per germline, CDR1 MNHEY and CDR2 SMNVEV (reference sequence). The ends were cut back, 5 bases at V and 1 base at J, with 11 bases in the middle. This CDR3 spans 14 amino acids. The CDR3 DNA is TGTGCCAGCAGTCCCCACCCTAGGAACACTGAAGCTTTCTTT. Residues: CASSPHPRNTEAFF.

This sequence joins TRBV28 and TRBJ1-1; 7 positions match TRBD1. There are 18 residues in the CDR3. Germline trimming cut 3 bases from V and 4 bases from J; bases unmatched to any gene: 17. In germline, CDR1 is MDHEN, CDR2 SYDVKM. CDR3 coding DNA: TGTGCCAGCAGTTTGTTCAGGAGGCATGACAGGGCGGTCACTGAAGCTTTCTTT. Translating it yields CASSLFRRHDRAVTEAFF.

This clone came up a few times. The chain has TRBV29-1 and TRBJ2-3; possible D gene TRBD1, 5 bases. The CDR3 is 14 amino acids. Germline V gene sequence: CDR1 SQVTM, CDR2 ANQGSEA. The V and J ends lost 4 bases and 0 bases respectively, with 11 bases between them. The CDR3 reads CSVADSSSTDTQYF. The CDR3, as DNA: TGCAGCGTTGCCGACAGTTCTAGCACAGATACGCAGTATTTT.

V gene TRBV5-6 combines with J gene TRBJ2-2; tentatively, D is TRBD1 (5 bases). Trimming took 1 base from V and 4 from J, leaving 11 bases between them. The CDR3 sequence is 15 residues long. The germline V gene encodes CDR1 SGHDT and CDR2 YYEEEE. The CDR3 DNA sequence: TGTGCCAGCAGCTTGCCCAGGGCGAGCACCGGGGAGCTGTTTTTT. Translating it yields CASSLPRASTGELFF.

The chain joins TRBV28 to TRBJ2-2; 12 bases match TRBD2. Germline CDR1 is MDHEN and CDR2 is SYDVKM. The trim removed 10 bases at V and 5 bases at J, leaving 20 bases unmatched. This CDR3 has 19 residues. The chain's CDR3 is CATHLPFRTSGAPTGELFF. DNA for the CDR3: TGTGCCACACACCTGCCGTTCCGGACTAGCGGGGCTCCTACCGGGGAGCTGTTTTTT.

The gene calls are TRBV30 and TRBJ2-1; D remains unclear. This CDR3 comprises 11 residues. Deletions cut 2 bases from V and 3 bases from J, with 2 bases between. Per the germline V gene, CDR1 is GTSNPN and CDR2 is SVGIG (reference sequence). The CDR3 sequence is CAWSHYNEQFF. In nucleotides, the CDR3 is TGTGCCTGGAGTCACTACAATGAGCAGTTCTTC. The full variable domain, its missing parts supplied by reference TRBV30 and TRBJ2-1, is SQTIHQWPATLVQPVGSPLSLECTVEGTSNPNLYWYRQAAGRGLQLLFYSVGIGQISSEVPQNLSASRPQDRQFILSSKKLLLSDSGFYLCAWSHYNEQFFGPGTRLTVL.

A word on this clone: An end of the junction does not agree with germline; a read error may underlie this. This chain joins TRBV29-1 and TRBJ2-6, with TRBD2 identical over 7 bases. CDR3 size: 16 residues. Germline CDR1 and CDR2: SQVTM and ANQGSEA. CDR3 protein: CRVDGGGSSGANVLTF. CDR3 DNA: TGCCGCGTTGATGGGGGGGGTTCCTCTGGGGCCAACGTCCTGACTTTC.

The chain couples TRBV6-1 to TRBJ1-2; 12 bases map to TRBD1. The CDR3 runs to 18 residues. The germline V gene encodes CDR1 MNHNS and CDR2 SASEGT. V shed 2 bases and J 3 bases; nucleotides not matched to a gene: 10. The CDR3 protein is CASSEIWDRGRIDYGYTF. CDR3 bases: TGTGCCAGCAGTGAAATTTGGGACAGGGGGCGCATCGACTATGGCTACACCTTC.

This chain connects TRBV6-5 to TRBJ2-2; D is uncertain. The V end was cut by 8 bases, the J end by 0 bases, with 7 bases between. The CDR3 totals 13 residues. CDR1 is MNHEY and CDR2 is SVGAGI in the germline V gene. CDR3 residues: CASHTTNTGELFF. CDR3 nucleotide sequence: TGTGCCAGCCACACAACGAACACCGGGGAGCTGTTTTTT.

The genes are TRBV4-1 and TRBJ2-7; 8 bases match TRBD1. V shed 6 bases and J 3 bases; nucleotides not matched to a gene: 7. This CDR3 contains 14 residues. The germline CDR1 and CDR2 sequences are MGHRA and YSYEKL. Here the CDR3 reads CASSLDRVLYEQYF. The CDR3 DNA is TGCGCCAGCAGTCTGGACAGGGTCCTCTACGAGCAGTACTTC.

J is TRBJ2-3 and V is TRBV30; unclear D gene. The CDR3 spans 16 residues. Germline CDR1 reads GTSNPN; CDR2 reads SVGIG (reference sequence). Trimming shortened V by 7 bases and J by 8 bases, and 28 bases separated the two germline ends. The CDR3 here is CASTIPPEALLGTQYF. The CDR3 nucleotides read TGTGCCTCCACCATCCCCCCCGAGGCCCTACTGGGTACGCAGTATTTT.

The chain recombines TRBV28 with TRBJ1-2; the D gene is possibly TRBD1 (6 bases). CDR1 MDHEN and CDR2 SYDVKM come from the germline V gene. This CDR3 region has 14 residues. Trimming pared 6 bases from V and 7 bases from J, leaving 18 bases between. The CDR3 nucleotides read TGTGCCAGCAGCCCCGGGGGGCCGGGGTCTGGCTACACCTTC. Its translation: CASSPGGPGSGYTF.